This entry lists 10 T cell receptor beta chains sequenced from one sample in a study of blood T cell repertoires in COVID-19. Libraries were prepared by immunoSEQ multiplex PCR; TCRdb keeps only in-frame clonotypes and omits some of them. The data show roughly 250,000 clones, approximately 80% seen once. Sequencing was done on a sample of peripheral blood. Receptors were obtained from a woman between 55 and 75 years old with active or convalescent COVID-19.

The V and J genes are TRBV4-1 and TRBJ2-5, with D maybe TRBD2 (6 bases). The CDR3 spans 15 residues. V gave up 0 bases and J gave up 4 bases, with 12 bases separating them. The V gene's germline CDR1 is MGHRA and CDR2 YSYEKL. The CDR3 spells CASSQDGHGGETQYF. As DNA, the CDR3 is TGCGCCAGCAGCCAAGATGGTCACGGGGGAGAGACCCAGTACTTC.

V usage is TRBV5-6 and J usage is TRBJ1-1; TRBD1 matches 9 bases. V shed 5 bases, J shed 1 base, and the junction held 9 bases outside the gene matches. Germline V gives CDR1 SGHDT, CDR2 YYEEEE. This CDR3 spans 16 amino acids. CDR3 in DNA: TGTGCCAGCAGGGAAACAGGGGGCGGGTGGAACACTGAAGCTTTCTTT. As protein: CASRETGGGWNTEAFF.

The J gene is TRBJ2-7, the V gene TRBV6-5; D call uncertain. The CDR3 loop spans 14 amino acids. Between the trimmed V and J ends, which lost 2 bases and 2 bases, there was a span of 10 bases. CDR1 MNHEY and CDR2 SVGAGI come from the germline V gene. CDR3 residues: CASSYERFPYEQYF. The CDR3 DNA sequence: TGTGCCAGCAGTTACGAGAGGTTCCCCTACGAGCAGTACTTC.

A remark on this clone: In the same sample, other DNA sequences code for this CDR3. This chain joins TRBV7-3 and TRBJ1-2, with a tentative D call TRBD1 (5 bases). The V end lost 0 bases, the J end lost 5 bases, and 7 bases lay between the germline ends. The CDR3 is 13 residues long. Germline V gene sequence: CDR1 SGHTA, CDR2 FQGTGA. The CDR3 spells CASSLTGGYGYTF. For the CDR3, the DNA is TGTGCCAGCAGCTTAACGGGGGGATATGGCTACACCTTC. The full variable domain, rest sourced from reference TRBV7-3 and TRBJ1-2, is GAGVSQTPSNKVTEKGKYVELRCDPISGHTALYWYRQSLGQGPEFLIYFQGTGAADDSGLPNDRFFAVRPEGSVSTLKIQRTERGDSAVYLCASSLTGGYGYTFGSGTRLTVV.

The J gene is TRBJ1-3, the V gene TRBV30; no clear D gene. Germline loops: CDR1 GTSNPN, CDR2 SVGIG (reference sequence). The CDR3 loop spans 14 amino acids. The V end lost 0 bases, the J end lost 5 bases, and 11 bases lay between the germline ends. CDR3: CAWSVLQVRNTIYF. The DNA of the CDR3 is TGTGCCTGGAGTGTCTTGCAGGTTCGAAACACCATATATTTT.

The chain links TRBV6-4 to TRBJ1-6, with D uncertain. The CDR3 consists of 14 residues. CDR1 and CDR2 (germline): MRHNA, SNTAGT. V shed 5 bases and J shed 4 bases, with 9 bases lying between them. The CDR3 loop reads CASSRDTYNSPLHF. DNA for the CDR3: TGTGCCAGCAGTCGCGACACTTATAATTCACCCCTCCACTTT.

This chain links TRBV4-3 with TRBJ1-3; D remains ambiguous. The germline gives CDR1 LGHNA, CDR2 YSLEER. The CDR3 is 19 residues long. Trimming cost V 1 base and J 4 bases, with 23 bases left between them. The CDR3 region is CASSQVLERELPTGNTIYF. CDR3 nucleotide sequence: TGCGCCAGCAGCCAAGTCCTTGAGCGAGAACTGCCCACGGGAAACACCATATATTTT.

On this clone: Other DNA variants within this sample encode the same CDR3. This rearrangement joins TRBV19 to TRBJ2-6; D is undetermined. Trimming took off 5 bases at V and 0 bases at J, with 5 bases between the two ends. Germline values: CDR1 LNHDA, CDR2 SQIVND (reference sequence). The CDR3 consists of 14 residues. Here the CDR3 reads CASSSLSGANVLTF. The CDR3 DNA follows: TGTGCCAGTAGTTCCCTCTCTGGGGCCAACGTCCTGACTTTC.

The gene calls are TRBV6-2 or TRBV6-3 and TRBJ2-7, with TRBD1 matching over 8 bases. CDR1 and CDR2 from the germline V gene are MNHEY and SVGEGT. This CDR3 region has 17 residues. The V segment lost 2 bases and the J segment 1 base; nucleotides outside the gene matches: 10. CDR3 residues: CASSYALAGGNSYEQYF. Written as DNA, the CDR3 is TGTGCCAGCAGTTACGCCCTAGCAGGGGGCAATTCCTACGAGCAGTACTTC.

The chain combines TRBV19 with TRBJ1-5; TRBD1 matches 7 bases. This CDR3 comprises 17 residues. The V segment lost 5 bases and the J segment 7 bases; nucleotides outside the gene matches: 17. CDR1 LNHDA and CDR2 SQIVND come from the germline V gene (reference sequence). CDR3 amino acids: CASSQPIGTAVVQPQHF. Written as DNA, the CDR3 is TGTGCCAGTAGTCAGCCAATCGGGACAGCGGTCGTCCAGCCCCAGCATTTT. The full variable domain, in which reference TRBV19 and TRBJ1-5 provide the parts outside the CDR3, is DGGITQSPKYLFRKEGQNVTLSCEQNLNHDAMYWYRQDPGQGLRLIYYSQIVNDFQKGDIAEGYSVSREKKESFPLTVTSAQKNPTAFYLCASSQPIGTAVVQPQHFGDGTRLSIL.